A single sample is the source of the 28 T cell receptor beta chains below, sequenced in a study of shared clonotypes between healthy human individuals. Clones were sequenced by immunoSEQ multiplex PCR, and TCRdb holds only the in-frame ones, with some missing. This table holds 2 million to 3 million clones, around nine tenths found once. Sequencing was carried out using naive CD4+ T cells sorted from blood. Indicated subset: CD45RA+ positively selected. The receptor source for this set is a young man in good health.

This clone was counted once. Different DNA sequences within this sample yield the same CDR3. The rearrangement joins TRBV18 to TRBJ2-3, with 9 bases fitting TRBD1. With 1 base clipped from V and 2 bases from J, the junction kept 1 base outside the gene matches. Germline lookup yields CDR1 KGHSH and CDR2 LQKENI. This CDR3 has 15 residues. The CDR3 loop is CASSPRDRDTDTQYF. The CDR3 DNA reads as TGTGCCAGCTCACCACGGGACAGGGACACAGATACGCAGTATTTT.

V and J are TRBV29-1 and TRBJ2-2; TRBD2 matches at 7 bases. With 2 bases clipped from V and 6 bases from J, the junction kept 6 bases outside the gene matches. Per the germline V gene, CDR1 is SQVTM and CDR2 is ANQGSEA. The CDR3 has 14 residues. The CDR3 reads CSVETGGGAGELFF. For the CDR3, the DNA is TGCAGCGTTGAAACGGGAGGTGGTGCCGGGGAGCTGTTTTTT.

In the case of this clone: The identical CDR3 is also encoded by other nucleotide sequences in the sample. The genes are TRBV7-2 and TRBJ2-7, with D perhaps matching TRBD2 (5 bases). Germline V lookup: CDR1 SGHTA, CDR2 FQGNSA. The CDR3 sequence is 12 residues long. The V end lost 2 bases, the J end lost 4 bases, and 6 bases lay between the germline ends. CDR3 protein: CASSLRGYEQYF. As DNA, the CDR3 is TGTGCCAGCAGCTTAAGAGGGTACGAGCAGTACTTC.

J is TRBJ1-1 and V is TRBV9; D is perhaps TRBD1 (6 bases). Germline V gene lookup returns CDR1 SGDLS and CDR2 YYNGEE. The CDR3 spans 15 residues. Trimming took off 0 bases at V and 4 bases at J, with 13 bases between the two ends. The CDR3 DNA reads as TGTGCCAGCAGCGTAGGTGGGGGGCCAATCACTGAAGCTTTCTTT. Its translation: CASSVGGGPITEAFF.

V usage is TRBV5-4 and J usage is TRBJ2-7; a possible D gene is TRBD2 (7 bases). The germline V and J ends were trimmed by 2 bases and 3 bases, with 15 bases remaining between them. Germline V gene data show CDR1 as SGHNT and CDR2 as YYREEE (reference sequence). The CDR3 has 15 amino acids. CDR3 bases: TGTGCCAGCAGCTTACCCTCGGGGGGCAACTACGAGCAGTACTTC. This codes for CASSLPSGGNYEQYF.

This clone was observed a few times. The rearrangement links TRBV18 to TRBJ1-1; a weak D match, TRBD1 (6 bases). The CDR3 is made up of 14 amino acids. V lost 2 bases and J 6 bases, leaving 13 bases between the germline ends. Germline CDR1 KGHSH, CDR2 LQKENI. The CDR3 here is CASSPKNREAEAFF. DNA of the CDR3: TGTGCCAGCTCACCAAAGAACAGGGAGGCTGAAGCTTTCTTT.

The V call is TRBV6-1, the J call TRBJ2-7; D is unclear. The ends were cut back, 7 bases at V and 0 bases at J, with 16 bases in the middle. The CDR3 consists of 15 residues. Germline V gives CDR1 MNHNS, CDR2 SASEGT. Written as DNA, the CDR3 is TGTGCCAGCACTGACTCGCTCCGAAGCTCCTACGAGCAGTACTTC. Amino acids: CASTDSLRSSYEQYF.

The chain combines TRBV11-1 with TRBJ1-3, with D possibly being TRBD1 (5 bases). The CDR3 is made up of 13 amino acids. Trimming removed 2 bases at V and 6 bases at J, with 8 bases between. CDR1 and CDR2 from the germline V gene are SGHAT and FQDESV (reference sequence). CDR3 bases: TGTGCCAGCAGCTTACCGGGACTAAACACCATATATTTT. This sequence encodes CASSLPGLNTIYF.

The rearrangement links TRBV6-1 to TRBJ2-7; D is perhaps TRBD1 or TRBD2 (5 bases each). Trimming took off 2 bases at V and 2 bases at J, with 10 bases between the two ends. The V gene's germline CDR1 is MNHNS and CDR2 SASEGT. The CDR3 has 14 amino acids. Here the CDR3 DNA reads TGTGCCAGCAGTGAACGGGGCAGACCCTACGAGCAGTACTTC. Encoded protein: CASSERGRPYEQYF.

The chain combines TRBV2 with TRBJ2-3; 7 bases are shared with TRBD2. In germline, CDR1 is SNHLY, CDR2 FYNNEI. The CDR3 is 16 amino acids. Trimming at V came to 8 bases and at J to 3 bases, leaving 14 bases not matched to a gene. The CDR3 loop reads CASSIRGGGKTDTQYF. The CDR3 DNA sequence: TGTGCCAGCTCCATACGGGGCGGGGGAAAAACAGATACGCAGTATTTT.

J is TRBJ1-2 and V is TRBV6-5, with 8 bases matching TRBD1. CDR1 and CDR2 from the germline V gene are MNHEY and SVGAGI. The CDR3 sequence is 13 residues long. Trimming at V came to 4 bases and at J to 4 bases, leaving 2 bases not matched to a gene. CDR3 sequence (DNA): TGTGCCAGCAGTTCCGACAGGGGCTATGGCTACACCTTC. Amino acids: CASSSDRGYGYTF.

The chain employs TRBV7-9 and TRBJ2-7; 8 bases align to TRBD1. Germline CDR1 is SEHNR and CDR2 is FQNEAQ (reference sequence). The CDR3 sequence is 15 residues long. The junction had 10 bases not matched to a gene; V was cut back by 5 bases and J by 4 bases. The CDR3 region is CASSPGQGPPYEQYF. The DNA of the CDR3 is TGTGCCAGCAGCCCCGGACAGGGACCCCCATACGAGCAGTACTTC.

This clone has a single count. CDR3 bases: TGCGCCAGCAGTGTGGGACAGGGCGTCTTTAACTATGGCTACACCTTC. Translating it yields CASSVGQGVFNYGYTF. The rearrangement links TRBV10-2 to TRBJ1-2, with TRBD1 matching 9 bases. The CDR3 is 16 residues long. J was trimmed by 1 base and V by 4 bases; bases with no gene match: 7. CDR1 and CDR2 (germline): WSHSY, SAAADI.

This chain links TRBV5-4 with TRBJ2-7; 8 bases map to TRBD2. The CDR3 is made up of 15 amino acids. J was trimmed by 3 bases and V by 1 base; bases with no gene match: 6. CDR1 is SGHNT, CDR2 YYREEE, per germline (reference sequence). Written as DNA, the CDR3 is TGTGCCAGCAGCTTGAGAAATAGCGGGGACTACGAGCAGTACTTC. It specifies CASSLRNSGDYEQYF.

This clone came up once. The chain carries TRBV9 and TRBJ2-2; 9 positions match TRBD1. V lost 4 bases and J lost 4; bases outside the gene matches: 14. Looked up from germline, CDR1 is SGDLS and CDR2 is YYNGEE. This CDR3 is 18 amino acids long. The CDR3, as DNA: TGTGCCAGCAGCTCGGCCGGGTCGGGGACAGGGCCCACCGGGGAGCTGTTTTTT. Its translation: CASSSAGSGTGPTGELFF.

The chain uses TRBV6-5 and TRBJ1-1; a weak D match, TRBD1 (6 bases). The CDR3 totals 15 residues. Trimming removed 4 bases from V and 1 base from J, with 13 bases in between. Germline CDR1 is MNHEY and CDR2 is SVGAGI. The CDR3 DNA follows: TGTGCCAGCAGTTCTGGACAGCTAAAGAACACTGAAGCTTTCTTT. This sequence encodes CASSSGQLKNTEAFF.

V is TRBV5-1 and J is TRBJ1-4; 8 bases fit TRBD1. V gave up 3 bases and J gave up 5 bases; unmatched junction bases: 6. The CDR3 totals 15 residues. The germline V gene has CDR1 SGHRS and CDR2 YFSETQ. The CDR3 sequence: CASSWTGRGNEKLFF. The CDR3 bases are TGCGCCAGCAGCTGGACAGGGCGAGGAAATGAAAAACTGTTTTTT.

V gene TRBV9 combines with J gene TRBJ2-5; a possible D gene is TRBD2 (6 bases). This CDR3 is built from 16 residues. V was cut by 3 bases and J by 5 bases, with 20 bases left in between. The germline CDR1 and CDR2 sequences are SGDLS and YYNGEE. The CDR3 DNA follows: TGTGCCAGCAGCGCCCTAGGGACTGCCCCCCCGGAGACCCAGTACTTC. Translated, it gives CASSALGTAPPETQYF.

The chain has TRBV29-1 and TRBJ2-1; maybe TRBD1 (6 bases). From germline, CDR1 is SQVTM and CDR2 ANQGSEA. The CDR3 loop spans 11 amino acids. V dropped 7 bases and J dropped 8 bases, with 12 bases sitting between them. Here the CDR3 reads CSGGHFDEQFF. As DNA, the CDR3 is TGCAGCGGGGGGCATTTCGATGAGCAGTTCTTC.

In regard to this clone: The same CDR3 arises from other DNA sequences in this sample as well. The rearrangement links TRBV9 to TRBJ1-1, with D possibly matching TRBD1 (5 bases). Germline loops: CDR1 SGDLS, CDR2 YYNGEE. Trimming cost V 2 bases and J 2 bases, with 7 bases left between them. The CDR3 is made up of 13 amino acids. The CDR3 nucleotides read TGTGCCAGCAGCGTTAGGGGAAACACTGAAGCTTTCTTT. Encoded protein: CASSVRGNTEAFF.

This clone was recorded only once. Within the sample, other DNA sequences also encode this same CDR3. The V gene is TRBV28, the J gene TRBJ1-3; D is ambiguous. This CDR3 is built from 14 residues. V lost 4 bases to trimming and J lost 0 bases, with 7 bases between them. Germline V CDR1 and CDR2: MDHEN, SYDVKM. CDR3 amino acids: CASSSGSSGNTIYF. In DNA form, the CDR3 reads TGTGCCAGCAGTTCCGGGTCCTCTGGAAACACCATATATTTT.

This clone was seen just once. J is TRBJ1-4 and V is TRBV2; 7 nucleotides agree with TRBD1. CDR3 length: 14 residues. In germline, CDR1 is SNHLY, CDR2 FYNNEI. V gave up 4 bases and J gave up 4 bases; unmatched junction bases: 3. For the CDR3, the DNA is TGTGCCAGCAGTGCGACAGGGCGTAATGAAAAACTGTTTTTT. Translation: CASSATGRNEKLFF.

This clone was seen just once. In the same sample, other DNA sequences code for this CDR3. The V call is TRBV5-1, the J call TRBJ1-3, with TRBD1 matching over 8 bases. V lost 7 bases, J lost 4 bases, and 7 bases stayed unmatched. Per germline, CDR1 SGHRS and CDR2 YFSETQ. This CDR3 is 14 amino acids long. CDR3 in amino acids: CASSTGGPGNTIYF. The CDR3 DNA reads TGCGCCAGCTCAACAGGGGGTCCCGGAAACACCATATATTTT.

The CDR3 here is CASRTGGLQETQYF. The CDR3 region has the DNA TGTGCCAGCAGGACAGGGGGACTCCAAGAGACCCAGTACTTC. The chain couples TRBV28 to TRBJ2-5; 9 bases are a match to TRBD1. CDR1 is MDHEN, CDR2 SYDVKM, per germline. V was pared by 6 bases and J by 1 base, with 3 bases of the junction left unmatched. CDR3 length equals 14 residues.

The V gene is TRBV6-1, the J gene TRBJ1-6; no firm D call. The CDR3 runs 16 residues. The V gene's germline CDR1 is MNHNS and CDR2 SASEGT. Trimming took off 3 bases at V and 1 base at J, with 10 bases between the two ends. The CDR3 region has the DNA TGTGCCAGCAGTGATTGGCAGTGGTCCTATAATTCACCCCTCCACTTT. Translating gives CASSDWQWSYNSPLHF.

The rearrangement joins TRBV28 to TRBJ1-6; 9 bases match TRBD1. With V trimmed by 8 bases and J by 6 bases, 14 bases remained unmatched. This CDR3 contains 17 residues. CDR1 and CDR2 (germline): MDHEN, SYDVKM. The CDR3 spells CASYRTGAFSINSPLHF. CDR3 coding DNA: TGTGCCAGCTACCGGACAGGGGCCTTTTCCATTAATTCACCCCTCCACTTT.

A remark on this clone: Other nucleotide sequences in the sample specify the same CDR3. The chain uses TRBV6-5 and TRBJ1-6; D not certain. The CDR3 totals 15 residues. V lost 2 bases and J 0 bases, leaving 5 bases between the germline ends. Germline V gene lookup returns CDR1 MNHEY and CDR2 SVGAGI. Here the CDR3 reads CASSYRSSYNSPLHF. CDR3 DNA sequence: TGTGCCAGCAGTTACCGGAGCTCCTATAATTCACCCCTCCACTTT.

Comments on this clone: Other nucleotide sequences in the sample specify the same CDR3. The chain couples TRBV5-1 to TRBJ1-2; D call uncertain. Trimming left V 0 bases short and J 8 bases short, with 11 bases between. Germline CDR1 is SGHRS and CDR2 is YFSETQ. CDR3 length: 13 residues. CDR3 amino acids: CASSLEGMGGYTF. In nucleotides, the CDR3 is TGCGCCAGCAGCTTGGAAGGGATGGGCGGCTACACCTTC. Using reference TRBV5-1 and TRBJ1-2 for the parts outside the CDR3, the full variable domain is KAGVTQTPRYLIKTRGQQVTLSCSPISGHRSVSWYQQTPGQGLQFLFEYFSETQRNKGNFPGRFSGRQFSNSRSEMNVSTLELGDSALYLCASSLEGMGGYTFGSGTRLTVV.